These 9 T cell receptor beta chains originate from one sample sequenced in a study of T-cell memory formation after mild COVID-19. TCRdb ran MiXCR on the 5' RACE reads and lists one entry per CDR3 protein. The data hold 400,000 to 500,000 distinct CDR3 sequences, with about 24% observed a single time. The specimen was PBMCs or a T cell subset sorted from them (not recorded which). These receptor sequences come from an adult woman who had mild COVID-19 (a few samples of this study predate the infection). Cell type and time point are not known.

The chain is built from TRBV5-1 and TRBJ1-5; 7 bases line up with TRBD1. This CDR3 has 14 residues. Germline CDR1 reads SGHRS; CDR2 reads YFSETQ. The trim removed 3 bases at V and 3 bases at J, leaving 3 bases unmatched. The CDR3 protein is CASSSQGLNQPQHF. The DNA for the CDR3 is TGCGCCAGCAGCTCACAGGGGCTCAATCAGCCCCAGCATTTT. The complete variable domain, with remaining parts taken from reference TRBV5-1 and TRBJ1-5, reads KAGVTQTPRYLIKTRGQQVTLSCSPISGHRSVSWYQQTPGQGLQFLFEYFSETQRNKGNFPGRFSGRQFSNSRSEMNVSTLELGDSALYLCASSSQGLNQPQHFGDGTRLSIL.

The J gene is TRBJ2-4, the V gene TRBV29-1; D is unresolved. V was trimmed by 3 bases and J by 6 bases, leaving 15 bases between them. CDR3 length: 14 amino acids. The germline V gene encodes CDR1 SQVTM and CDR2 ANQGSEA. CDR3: CSVDPLRLRNIQYF. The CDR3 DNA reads TGCAGCGTTGACCCGCTGCGACTTAGAAACATTCAGTACTTC.

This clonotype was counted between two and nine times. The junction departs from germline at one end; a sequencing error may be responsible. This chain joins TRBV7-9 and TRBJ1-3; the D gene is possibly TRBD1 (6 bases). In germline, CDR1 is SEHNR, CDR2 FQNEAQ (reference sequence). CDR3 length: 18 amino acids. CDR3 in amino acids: CASSPGIDRRIPGNTIYF. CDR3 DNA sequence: TGTGCCAGCAGCCCTGGCATAGACAGGCGAATCCCTGGGAACACCATATATTTT.

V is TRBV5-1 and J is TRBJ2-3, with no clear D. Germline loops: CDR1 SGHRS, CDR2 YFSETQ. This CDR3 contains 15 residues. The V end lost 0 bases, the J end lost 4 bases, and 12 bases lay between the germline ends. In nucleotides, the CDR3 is TGCGCCAGCAGCTTGGAAGGGCACCCCCCAGATACGCAGTATTTT. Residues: CASSLEGHPPDTQYF.

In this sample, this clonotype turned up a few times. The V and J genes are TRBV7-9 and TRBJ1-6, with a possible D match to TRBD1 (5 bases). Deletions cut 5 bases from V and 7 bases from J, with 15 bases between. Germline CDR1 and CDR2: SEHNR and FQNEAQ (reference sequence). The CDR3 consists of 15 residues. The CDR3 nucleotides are TGTGCCAGCAGCCCGGGACCTGGGGCCAATTCACCCCTCCACTTT. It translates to CASSPGPGANSPLHF.

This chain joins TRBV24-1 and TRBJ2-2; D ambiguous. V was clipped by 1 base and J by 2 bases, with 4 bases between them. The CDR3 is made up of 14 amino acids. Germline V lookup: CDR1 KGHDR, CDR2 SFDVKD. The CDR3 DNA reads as TGTGCCACCAGTGATTTTTACAACACCGGGGAGCTGTTTTTT. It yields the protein CATSDFYNTGELFF.

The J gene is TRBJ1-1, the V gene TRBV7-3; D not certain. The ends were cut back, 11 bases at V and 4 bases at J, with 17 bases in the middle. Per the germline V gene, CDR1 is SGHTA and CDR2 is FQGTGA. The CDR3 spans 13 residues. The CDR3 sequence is CAGPVPGSTEAFF. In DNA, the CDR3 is TGTGCCGGACCAGTTCCGGGAAGCACTGAAGCTTTCTTT.

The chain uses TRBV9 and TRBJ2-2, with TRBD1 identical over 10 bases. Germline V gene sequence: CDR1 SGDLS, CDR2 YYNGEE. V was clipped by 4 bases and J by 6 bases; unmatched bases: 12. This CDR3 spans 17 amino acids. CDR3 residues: CASSPRTGTGVAGELFF. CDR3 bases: TGTGCCAGCAGCCCTCGAACCGGGACAGGGGTTGCCGGGGAGCTGTTTTTT.

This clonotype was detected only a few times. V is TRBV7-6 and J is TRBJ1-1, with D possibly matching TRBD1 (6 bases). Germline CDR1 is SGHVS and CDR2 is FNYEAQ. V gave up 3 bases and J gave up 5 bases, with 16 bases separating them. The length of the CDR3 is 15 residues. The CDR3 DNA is TGTGCCAGCAGCTTTTTTGGTGGGGGCGATACTGAAGCTTTCTTT. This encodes CASSFFGGGDTEAFF.